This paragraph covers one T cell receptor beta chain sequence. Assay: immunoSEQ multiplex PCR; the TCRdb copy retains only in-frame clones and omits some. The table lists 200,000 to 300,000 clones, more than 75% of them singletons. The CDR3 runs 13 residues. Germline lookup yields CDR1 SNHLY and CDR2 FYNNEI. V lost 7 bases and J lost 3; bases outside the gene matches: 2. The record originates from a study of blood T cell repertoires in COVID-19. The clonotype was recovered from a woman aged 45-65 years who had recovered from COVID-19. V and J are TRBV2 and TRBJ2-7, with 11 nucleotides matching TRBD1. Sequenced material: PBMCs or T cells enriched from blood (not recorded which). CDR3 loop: CASTGQGDYEQYF. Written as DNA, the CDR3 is TGTGCCAGCACGGGACAGGGGGACTACGAGCAGTACTTC.